The present entry profiles one T cell receptor beta chain with its context. Its antigen is undetermined. Libraries were prepared by immunoSEQ multiplex PCR; TCRdb keeps only in-frame clonotypes and omits some of them. The sample lists around 74,000 clones, roughly 90% seen once, with approximately 2.4% in the top ten. This sample is part of a study of OX40 agonist ivuxolimab in advanced cancers. At the level of the study: It was ivuxolimab, an agonistic anti-OX40 (CD134) antibody, that patients were treated with. Patients were dosed intravenously with ivuxolimab at 0.01 to 10 mg/kg every 2 weeks. Study-wide points: Expanded peripheral T cell antigen specificity was not determined. Clonal expansion from baseline to week 6 occurred in both CD4+ and CD8+ T cells.

Germline CDR1 is SGHTA and CDR2 is FQGNSA. The CDR3 runs to 16 residues. The V gene end was trimmed by 2 bases and the J gene end by 8 bases; junction bases not matched to a gene: 14. The sequence came from an adult with an advanced solid tumor such as melanoma, head and neck, liver or kidney cancer. The V and J genes are TRBV7-2 and TRBJ2-7, with 8 bases identical to TRBD1. The source material was CD4+ or CD8+ T cells sorted from blood, sampled in a trial of the OX40 agonist ivuxolimab. In DNA form, the CDR3 reads TGTGCCAGCAGCTTAAACCCCCCCACAGGGGGTAGCAAGCAGTACTTC. It is translated as CASSLNPPTGGSKQYF.